This TCR beta chain was observed in a study of CD8 T cells in ankylosing spondylitis. Study-level points and caveats: According to the report, clones linked to the disease were significantly enriched in matched synovial fluid samples taken from ankylosing spondylitis patients. A number of the motif variants had already been described in reactive arthritis synovial fluid and blood.

CDR1 is LGHNA and CDR2 is YSLEER in the germline V gene. Trimming at V came to 0 bases and at J to 4 bases, leaving 4 bases not matched to a gene. The CDR3 runs to 16 residues. This clonotype was found a few times. Its cognate antigen is unknown. TCR beta libraries were made by quantitative 5'-RACE with molecular barcodes. A single record per CDR3 protein comes from TCRdb applying MiXCR to the 5' RACE reads. The sample includes about 33,000 distinct CDR3 sequences, 13% of them seen just once. The chain carries TRBV4-3 and TRBJ2-1, with 9 bases lining up with TRBD2. The receptor was isolated from a male donor with ankylosing spondylitis. Sequencing was done on a sample of synovial fluid, either unsorted or a sorted T cell fraction (not recorded which). Here the CDR3 reads CASSQEPSGTYNEQFF. DNA of the CDR3: TGCGCCAGCAGCCAAGAGCCTAGCGGGACTTACAATGAGCAGTTCTTC.